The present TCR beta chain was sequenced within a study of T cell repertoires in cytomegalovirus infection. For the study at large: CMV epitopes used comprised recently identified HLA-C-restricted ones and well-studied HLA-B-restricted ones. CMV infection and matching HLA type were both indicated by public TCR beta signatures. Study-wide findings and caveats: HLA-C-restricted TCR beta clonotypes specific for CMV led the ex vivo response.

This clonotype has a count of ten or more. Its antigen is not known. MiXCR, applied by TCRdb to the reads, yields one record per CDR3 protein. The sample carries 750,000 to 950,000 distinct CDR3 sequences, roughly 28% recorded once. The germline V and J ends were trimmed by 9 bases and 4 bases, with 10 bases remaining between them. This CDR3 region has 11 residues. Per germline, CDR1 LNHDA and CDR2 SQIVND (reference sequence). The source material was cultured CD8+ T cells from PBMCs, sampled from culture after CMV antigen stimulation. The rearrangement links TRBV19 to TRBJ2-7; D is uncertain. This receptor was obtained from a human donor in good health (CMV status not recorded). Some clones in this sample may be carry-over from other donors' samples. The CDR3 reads CASSIGYEQYF. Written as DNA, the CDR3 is TGTGCCAGCAGCATCGGATACGAGCAGTACTTC.